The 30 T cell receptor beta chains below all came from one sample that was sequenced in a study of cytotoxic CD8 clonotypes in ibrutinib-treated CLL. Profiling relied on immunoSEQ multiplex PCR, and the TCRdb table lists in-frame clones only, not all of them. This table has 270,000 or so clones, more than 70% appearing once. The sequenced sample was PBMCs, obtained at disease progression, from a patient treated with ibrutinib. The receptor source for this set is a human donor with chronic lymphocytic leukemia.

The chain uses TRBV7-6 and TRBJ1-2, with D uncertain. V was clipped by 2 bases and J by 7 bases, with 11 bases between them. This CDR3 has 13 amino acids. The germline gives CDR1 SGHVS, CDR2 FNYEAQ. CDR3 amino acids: CASSLRSLGGYTF. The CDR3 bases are TGTGCCAGCAGCTTAAGATCCCTCGGTGGCTACACCTTC.

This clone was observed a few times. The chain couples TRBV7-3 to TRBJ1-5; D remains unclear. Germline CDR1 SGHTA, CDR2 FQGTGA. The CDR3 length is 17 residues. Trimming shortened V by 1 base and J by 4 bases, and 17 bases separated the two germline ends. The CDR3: CASSLRREVDANQPQHF. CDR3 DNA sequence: TGTGCCAGCAGCTTAAGACGGGAGGTCGACGCAAATCAGCCCCAGCATTTT. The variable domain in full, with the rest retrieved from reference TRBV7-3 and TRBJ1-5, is GAGVSQTPSNKVTEKGKYVELRCDPISGHTALYWYRQSLGQGPEFLIYFQGTGAADDSGLPNDRFFAVRPEGSVSTLKIQRTERGDSAVYLCASSLRREVDANQPQHFGDGTRLSIL.

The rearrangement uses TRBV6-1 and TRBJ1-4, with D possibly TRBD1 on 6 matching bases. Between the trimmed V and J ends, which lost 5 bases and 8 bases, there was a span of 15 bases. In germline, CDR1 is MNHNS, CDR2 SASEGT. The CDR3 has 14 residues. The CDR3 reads CASSPLGGWEKLFF. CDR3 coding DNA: TGTGCCAGCAGTCCTTTAGGGGGTTGGGAAAAACTGTTTTTT.

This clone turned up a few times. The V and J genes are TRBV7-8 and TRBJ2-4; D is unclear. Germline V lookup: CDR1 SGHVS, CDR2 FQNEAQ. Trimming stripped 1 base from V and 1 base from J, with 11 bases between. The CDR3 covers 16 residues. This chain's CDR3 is CASSLGLVGAKNIQYF. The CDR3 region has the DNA TGTGCCAGCAGCTTAGGGTTGGTGGGGGCCAAAAACATTCAGTACTTC.

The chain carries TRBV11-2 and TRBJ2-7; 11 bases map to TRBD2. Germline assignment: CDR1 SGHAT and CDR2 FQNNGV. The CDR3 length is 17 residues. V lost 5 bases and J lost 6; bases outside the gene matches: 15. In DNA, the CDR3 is TGTGCCAGCAGCACTTACGGTAGCGGGAGGGGAGGGGGCGAGCAGTACTTC. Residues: CASSTYGSGRGGGEQYF.

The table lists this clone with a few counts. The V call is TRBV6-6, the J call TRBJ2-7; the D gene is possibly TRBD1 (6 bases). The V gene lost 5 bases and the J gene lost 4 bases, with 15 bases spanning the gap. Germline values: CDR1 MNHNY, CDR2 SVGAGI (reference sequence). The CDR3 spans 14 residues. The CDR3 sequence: CASSHRSGEYEQYF. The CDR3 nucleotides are TGTGCCAGCAGTCACAGATCAGGGGAGTACGAGCAGTACTTC.

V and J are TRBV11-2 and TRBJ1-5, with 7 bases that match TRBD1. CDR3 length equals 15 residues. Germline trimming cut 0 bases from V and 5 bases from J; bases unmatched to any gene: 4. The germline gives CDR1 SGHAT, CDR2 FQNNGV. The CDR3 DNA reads TGTGCCAGCAGCTTAGAGGCAGGGGGTTATCAGCCCCAGCATTTT. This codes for CASSLEAGGYQPQHF.

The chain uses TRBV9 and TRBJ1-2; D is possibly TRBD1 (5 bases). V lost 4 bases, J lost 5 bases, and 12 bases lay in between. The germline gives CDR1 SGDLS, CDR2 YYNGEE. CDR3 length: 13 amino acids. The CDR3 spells CASSSTGVYGYTF. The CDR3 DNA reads TGTGCCAGCAGCTCGACGGGGGTTTATGGCTACACCTTC.

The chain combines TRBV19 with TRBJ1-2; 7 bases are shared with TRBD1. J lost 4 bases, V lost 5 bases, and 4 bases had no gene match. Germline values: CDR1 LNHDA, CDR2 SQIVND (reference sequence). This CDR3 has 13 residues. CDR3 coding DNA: TGTGCCAGTAGTTACAGGGGAGGCTATGGCTACACCTTC. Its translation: CASSYRGGYGYTF.

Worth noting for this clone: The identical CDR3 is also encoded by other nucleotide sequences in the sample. The DNA for the CDR3 is TGCGCCAGCAGCCGAGGCTATGGCTACACCTTC. It translates to CASSRGYGYTF. The chain is built from TRBV4-1 and TRBJ1-2; D gene uncertain. The CDR3 is made up of 11 amino acids. Germline CDR1 is MGHRA and CDR2 is YSYEKL. With 4 bases removed from V and 4 bases from J, the gap between germline ends came to 4 bases.

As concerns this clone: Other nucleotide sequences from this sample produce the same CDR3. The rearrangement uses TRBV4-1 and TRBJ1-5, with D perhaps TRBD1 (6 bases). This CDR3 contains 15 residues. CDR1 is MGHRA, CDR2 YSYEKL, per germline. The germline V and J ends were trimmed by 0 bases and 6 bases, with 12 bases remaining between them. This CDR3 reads CASSQDRGRGQPQHF. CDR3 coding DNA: TGCGCCAGCAGCCAAGATCGGGGGCGAGGTCAGCCCCAGCATTTT.

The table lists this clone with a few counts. In DNA form, the CDR3 reads TGTGCCAGCAGACGCCGGTCCCCCTGGGAGACCCAGTACTTC. Translating gives CASRRRSPWETQYF. The V gene is TRBV6-5, the J gene TRBJ2-5, with D unresolved. This CDR3 has 14 residues. The germline CDR1 and CDR2 sequences are MNHEY and SVGAGI. V lost 6 bases and J 5 bases, leaving 16 bases between the germline ends.

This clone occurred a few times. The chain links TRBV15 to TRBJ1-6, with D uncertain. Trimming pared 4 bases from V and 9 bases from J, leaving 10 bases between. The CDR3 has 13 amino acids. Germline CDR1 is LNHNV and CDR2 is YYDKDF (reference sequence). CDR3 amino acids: CATSMRKLSPLHF. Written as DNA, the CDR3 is TGTGCCACCAGCATGCGAAAGCTTTCACCCCTCCACTTT.

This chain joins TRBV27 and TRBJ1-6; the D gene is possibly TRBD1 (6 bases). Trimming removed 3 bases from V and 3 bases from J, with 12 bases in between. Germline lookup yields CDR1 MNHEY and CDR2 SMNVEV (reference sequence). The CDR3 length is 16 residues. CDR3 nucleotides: TGTGCCAGCAGTTTCGACAGGCCCCACTATAATTCACCCCTCCACTTT. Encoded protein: CASSFDRPHYNSPLHF.

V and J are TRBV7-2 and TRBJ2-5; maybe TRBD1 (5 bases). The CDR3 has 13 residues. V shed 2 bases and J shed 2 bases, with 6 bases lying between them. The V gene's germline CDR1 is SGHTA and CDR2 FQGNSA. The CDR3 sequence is CASSLRGQETQYF. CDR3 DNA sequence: TGTGCCAGCAGCTTAAGGGGTCAAGAGACCCAGTACTTC.

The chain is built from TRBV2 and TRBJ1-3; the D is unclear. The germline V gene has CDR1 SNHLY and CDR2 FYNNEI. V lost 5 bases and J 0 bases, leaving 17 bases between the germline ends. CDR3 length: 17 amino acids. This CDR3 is CASSPTRAGISGNTIYF. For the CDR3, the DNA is TGTGCCAGCAGTCCGACAAGGGCCGGGATCTCTGGAAACACCATATATTTT.

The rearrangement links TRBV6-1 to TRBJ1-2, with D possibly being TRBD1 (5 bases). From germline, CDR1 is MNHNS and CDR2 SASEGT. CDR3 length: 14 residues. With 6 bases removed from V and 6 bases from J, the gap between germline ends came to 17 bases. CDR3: CASSDWGVLHGYTF. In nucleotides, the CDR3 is TGTGCCAGCAGCGATTGGGGGGTCCTCCATGGCTACACCTTC.

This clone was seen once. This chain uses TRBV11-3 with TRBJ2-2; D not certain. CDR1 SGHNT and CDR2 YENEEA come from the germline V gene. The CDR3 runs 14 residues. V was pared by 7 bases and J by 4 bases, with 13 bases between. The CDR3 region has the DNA TGTGCCAGCACCCAATCCCGACTCACCGGGGAGCTGTTTTTT. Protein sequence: CASTQSRLTGELFF.

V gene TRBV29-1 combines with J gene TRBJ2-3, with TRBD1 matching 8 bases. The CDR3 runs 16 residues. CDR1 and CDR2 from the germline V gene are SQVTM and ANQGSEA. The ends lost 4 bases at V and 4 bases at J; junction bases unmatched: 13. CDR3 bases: TGCAGCGTTGTGGTGGCAGGGGGCATACGTGCAGATACGCAGTATTTT. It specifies CSVVVAGGIRADTQYF.

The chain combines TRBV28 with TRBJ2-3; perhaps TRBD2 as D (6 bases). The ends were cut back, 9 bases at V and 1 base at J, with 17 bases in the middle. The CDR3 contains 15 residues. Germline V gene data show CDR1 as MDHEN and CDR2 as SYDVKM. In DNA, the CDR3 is TGTGCCAGTCAATCGGGGCCTAGCGGCACAGATACGCAGTATTTT. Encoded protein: CASQSGPSGTDTQYF.

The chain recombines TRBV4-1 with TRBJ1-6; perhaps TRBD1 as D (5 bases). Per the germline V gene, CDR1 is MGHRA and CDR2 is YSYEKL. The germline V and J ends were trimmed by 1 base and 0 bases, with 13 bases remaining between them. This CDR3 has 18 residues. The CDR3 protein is CASSQGAPRVSYNSPLHF. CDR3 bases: TGCGCCAGCAGCCAAGGGGCCCCCAGGGTCTCCTATAATTCACCCCTCCACTTT.

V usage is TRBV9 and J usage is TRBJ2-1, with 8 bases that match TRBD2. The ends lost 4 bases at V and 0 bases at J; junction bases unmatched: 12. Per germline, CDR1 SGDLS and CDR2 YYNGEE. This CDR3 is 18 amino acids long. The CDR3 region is CASSTALSGSFSYNEQFF. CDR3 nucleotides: TGTGCCAGCAGCACCGCCTTAAGCGGGAGTTTCTCCTACAATGAGCAGTTCTTC.

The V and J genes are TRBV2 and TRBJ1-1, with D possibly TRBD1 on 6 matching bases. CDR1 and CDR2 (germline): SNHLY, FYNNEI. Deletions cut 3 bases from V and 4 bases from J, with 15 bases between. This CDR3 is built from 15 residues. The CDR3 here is CASSDRGGRATEAFF. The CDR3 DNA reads TGTGCCAGCAGTGACAGGGGAGGACGGGCCACTGAAGCTTTCTTT.

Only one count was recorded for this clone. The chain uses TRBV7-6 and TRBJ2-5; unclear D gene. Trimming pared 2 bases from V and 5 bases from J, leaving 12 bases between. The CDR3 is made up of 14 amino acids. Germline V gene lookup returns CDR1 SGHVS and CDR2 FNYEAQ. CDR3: CASSLFGHLETQYF. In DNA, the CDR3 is TGTGCCAGCAGCTTATTCGGCCACTTGGAGACCCAGTACTTC.

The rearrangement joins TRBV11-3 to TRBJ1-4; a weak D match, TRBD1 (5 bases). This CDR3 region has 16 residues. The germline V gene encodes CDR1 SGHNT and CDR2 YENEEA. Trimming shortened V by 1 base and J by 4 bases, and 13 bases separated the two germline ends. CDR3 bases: TGTGCCAGCAGCTTAGGATTCGGGACGATTAATGAAAAACTGTTTTTT. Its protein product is CASSLGFGTINEKLFF.

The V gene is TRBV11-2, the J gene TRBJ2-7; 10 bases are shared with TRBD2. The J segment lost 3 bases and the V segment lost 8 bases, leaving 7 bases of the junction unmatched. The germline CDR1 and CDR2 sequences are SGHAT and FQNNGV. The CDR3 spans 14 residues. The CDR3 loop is CASGLAGGLYEQYF. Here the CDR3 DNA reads TGTGCCAGCGGATTAGCGGGAGGTCTCTACGAGCAGTACTTC.

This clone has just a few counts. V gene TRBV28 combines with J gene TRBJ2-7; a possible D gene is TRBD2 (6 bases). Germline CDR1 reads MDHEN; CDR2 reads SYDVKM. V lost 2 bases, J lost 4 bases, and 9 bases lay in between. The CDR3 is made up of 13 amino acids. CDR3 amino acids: CASSLAGRYEQYF. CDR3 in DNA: TGTGCCAGCAGTTTAGCGGGGAGGTACGAGCAGTACTTC.

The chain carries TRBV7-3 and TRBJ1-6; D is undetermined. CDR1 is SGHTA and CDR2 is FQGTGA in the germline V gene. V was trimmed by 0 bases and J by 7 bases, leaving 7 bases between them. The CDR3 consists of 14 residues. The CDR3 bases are TGTGCCAGCAGCTTAACAGGGTCGAATTCACCCCTCCACTTT. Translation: CASSLTGSNSPLHF.

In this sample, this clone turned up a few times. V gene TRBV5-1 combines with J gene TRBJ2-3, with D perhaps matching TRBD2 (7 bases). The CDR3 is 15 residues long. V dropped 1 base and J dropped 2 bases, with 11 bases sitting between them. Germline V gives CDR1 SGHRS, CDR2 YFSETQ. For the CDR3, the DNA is TGCGCCAGCAGCTTGCCCGGGGGGCCCACAGATACGCAGTATTTT. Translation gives CASSLPGGPTDTQYF.

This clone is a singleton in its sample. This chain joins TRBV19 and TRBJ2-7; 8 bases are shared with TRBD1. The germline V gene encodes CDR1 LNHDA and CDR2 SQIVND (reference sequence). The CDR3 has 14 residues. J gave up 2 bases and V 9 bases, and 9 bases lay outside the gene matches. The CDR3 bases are TGTGCCAGCAGCTCCGGGACAGGTACCTACGAGCAGTACTTC. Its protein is CASSSGTGTYEQYF.